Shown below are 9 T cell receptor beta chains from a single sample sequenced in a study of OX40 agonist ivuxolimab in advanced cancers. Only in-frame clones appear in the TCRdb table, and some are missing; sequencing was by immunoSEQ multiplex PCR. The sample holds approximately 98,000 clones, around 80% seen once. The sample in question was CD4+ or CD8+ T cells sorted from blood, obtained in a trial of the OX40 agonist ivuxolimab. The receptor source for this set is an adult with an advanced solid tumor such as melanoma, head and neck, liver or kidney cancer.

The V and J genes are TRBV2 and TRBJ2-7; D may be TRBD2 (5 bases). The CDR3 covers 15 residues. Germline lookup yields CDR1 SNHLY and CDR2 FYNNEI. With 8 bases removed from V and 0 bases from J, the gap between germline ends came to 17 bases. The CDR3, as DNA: TGTGCCAGCCTTGAAACCGGGATTACCTCCTACGAGCAGTACTTC. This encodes CASLETGITSYEQYF.

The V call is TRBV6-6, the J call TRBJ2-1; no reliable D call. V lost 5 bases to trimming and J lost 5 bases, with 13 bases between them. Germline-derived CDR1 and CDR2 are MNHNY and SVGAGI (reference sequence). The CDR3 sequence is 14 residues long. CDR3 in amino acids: CASSRVGTHNEQFF. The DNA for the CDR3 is TGTGCCAGCAGTAGGGTAGGAACCCACAATGAGCAGTTCTTC.

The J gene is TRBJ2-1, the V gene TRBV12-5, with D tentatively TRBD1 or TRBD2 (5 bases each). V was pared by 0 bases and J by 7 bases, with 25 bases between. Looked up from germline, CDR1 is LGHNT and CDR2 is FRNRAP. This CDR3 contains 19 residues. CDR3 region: CASGLVHLGRLGPGNEQFF. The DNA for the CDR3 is TGTGCTAGTGGTTTGGTACATTTGGGACGACTGGGTCCTGGTAATGAGCAGTTCTTC.

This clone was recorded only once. CDR3 amino acids: CASSETGGTSYEQYF. The CDR3 bases are TGTGCCAGCAGTGAAACAGGGGGCACGTCCTACGAGCAGTACTTC. The genes are TRBV6-1 and TRBJ2-7; 9 bases match TRBD1. Looked up from germline, CDR1 is MNHNS and CDR2 is SASEGT. CDR3 length equals 15 residues. The junction had 3 bases not matched to a gene; V was cut back by 2 bases and J by 1 base.

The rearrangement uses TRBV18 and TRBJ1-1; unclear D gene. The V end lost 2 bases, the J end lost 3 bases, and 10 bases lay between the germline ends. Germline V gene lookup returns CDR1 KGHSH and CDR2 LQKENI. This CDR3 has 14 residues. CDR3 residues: CASSPRYRDTEAFF. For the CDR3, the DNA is TGTGCCAGCTCACCAAGGTATAGGGACACTGAAGCTTTCTTT.

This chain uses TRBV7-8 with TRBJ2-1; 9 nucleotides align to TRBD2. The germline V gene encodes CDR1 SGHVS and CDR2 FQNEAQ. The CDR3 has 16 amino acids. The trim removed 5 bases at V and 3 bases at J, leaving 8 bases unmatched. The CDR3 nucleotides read TGTGCCAGCAGCCGCCTCGTAGCGGGGGACTACAATGAGCAGTTCTTC. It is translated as CASSRLVAGDYNEQFF.

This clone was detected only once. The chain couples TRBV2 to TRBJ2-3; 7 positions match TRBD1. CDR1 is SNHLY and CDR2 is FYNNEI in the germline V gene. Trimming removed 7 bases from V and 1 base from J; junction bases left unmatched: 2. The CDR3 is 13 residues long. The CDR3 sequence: CASTGQGTDTQYF. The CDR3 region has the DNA TGTGCCAGCACCGGACAGGGCACAGATACGCAGTATTTT.

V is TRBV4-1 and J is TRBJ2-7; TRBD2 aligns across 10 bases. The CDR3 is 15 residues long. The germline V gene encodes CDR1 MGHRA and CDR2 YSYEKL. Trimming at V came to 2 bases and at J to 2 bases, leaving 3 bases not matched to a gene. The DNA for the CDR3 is TGCGCCAGCAGCCAACTAGCGGGAGACACCTACGAGCAGTACTTC. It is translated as CASSQLAGDTYEQYF.

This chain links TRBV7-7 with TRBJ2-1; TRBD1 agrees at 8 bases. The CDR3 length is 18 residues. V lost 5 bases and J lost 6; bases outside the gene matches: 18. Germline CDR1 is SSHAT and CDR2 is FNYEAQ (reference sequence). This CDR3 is CASSPSPKTGGNFNEQFF. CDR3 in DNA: TGTGCCAGCAGCCCCTCACCTAAAACAGGGGGGAACTTCAATGAGCAGTTCTTC.